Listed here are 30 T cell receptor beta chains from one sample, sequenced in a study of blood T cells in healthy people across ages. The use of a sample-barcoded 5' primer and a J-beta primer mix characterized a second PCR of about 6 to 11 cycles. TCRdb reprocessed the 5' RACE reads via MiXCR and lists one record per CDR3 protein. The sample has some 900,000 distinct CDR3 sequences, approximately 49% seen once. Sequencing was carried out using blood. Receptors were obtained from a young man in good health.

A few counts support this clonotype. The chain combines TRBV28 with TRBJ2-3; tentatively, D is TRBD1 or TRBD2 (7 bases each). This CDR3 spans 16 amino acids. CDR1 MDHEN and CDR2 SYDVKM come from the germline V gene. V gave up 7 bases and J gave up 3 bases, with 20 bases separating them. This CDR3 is CASTTPRGGRTDTQYF. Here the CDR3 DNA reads TGTGCCAGCACCACCCCCAGGGGGGGCAGAACAGATACGCAGTATTTT.

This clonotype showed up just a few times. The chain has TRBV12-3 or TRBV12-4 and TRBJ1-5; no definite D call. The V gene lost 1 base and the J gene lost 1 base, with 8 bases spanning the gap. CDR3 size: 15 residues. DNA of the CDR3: TGTGCCAGCAGTTTAGTCGCCGGAAGCAATCAGCCCCAGCATTTT. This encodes CASSLVAGSNQPQHF.

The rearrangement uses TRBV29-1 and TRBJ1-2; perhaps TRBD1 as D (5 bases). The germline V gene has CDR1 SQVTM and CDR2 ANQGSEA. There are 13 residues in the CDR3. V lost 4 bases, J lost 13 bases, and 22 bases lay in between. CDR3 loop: CSVGLSAPRGRTF. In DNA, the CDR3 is TGCAGCGTTGGGTTGAGTGCGCCGAGGGGCCGCACCTTC.

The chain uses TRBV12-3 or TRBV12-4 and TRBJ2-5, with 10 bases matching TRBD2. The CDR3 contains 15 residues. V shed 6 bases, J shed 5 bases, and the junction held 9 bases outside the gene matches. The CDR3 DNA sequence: TGTGCCAGCAGCCTACTAGCGGGGCAGGGGGAGACCCAGTACTTC. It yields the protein CASSLLAGQGETQYF.

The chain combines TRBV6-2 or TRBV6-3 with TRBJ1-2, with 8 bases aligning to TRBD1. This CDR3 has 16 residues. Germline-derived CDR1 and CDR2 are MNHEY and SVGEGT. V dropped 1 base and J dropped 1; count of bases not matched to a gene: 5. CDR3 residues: CASSYWAGGVNYGYTF. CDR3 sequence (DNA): TGTGCCAGCAGTTACTGGGCAGGGGGCGTTAACTATGGCTACACCTTC.

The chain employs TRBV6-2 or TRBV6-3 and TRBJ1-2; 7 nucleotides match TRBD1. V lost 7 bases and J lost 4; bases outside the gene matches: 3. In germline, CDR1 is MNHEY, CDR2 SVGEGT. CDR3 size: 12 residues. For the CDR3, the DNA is TGTGCCAGCAACGACAGGGCCTATGGCTACACCTTC. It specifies CASNDRAYGYTF.

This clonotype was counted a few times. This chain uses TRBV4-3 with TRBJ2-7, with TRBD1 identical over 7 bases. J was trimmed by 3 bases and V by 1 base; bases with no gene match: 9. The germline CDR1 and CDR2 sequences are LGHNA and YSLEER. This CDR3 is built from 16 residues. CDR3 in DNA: TGCGCCAGCAGCCAAGGGCCCCCGACAGGGTACTACGAGCAGTACTTC. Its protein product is CASSQGPPTGYYEQYF.

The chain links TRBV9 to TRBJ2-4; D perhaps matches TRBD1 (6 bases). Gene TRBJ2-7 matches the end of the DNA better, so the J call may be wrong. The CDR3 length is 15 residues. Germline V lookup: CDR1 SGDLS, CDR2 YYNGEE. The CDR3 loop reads CASSVGGTGTDEQYF. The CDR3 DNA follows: TGTGCCAGCAGCGTAGGGGGTACAGGGACCGACGAGCAGTACTTC.

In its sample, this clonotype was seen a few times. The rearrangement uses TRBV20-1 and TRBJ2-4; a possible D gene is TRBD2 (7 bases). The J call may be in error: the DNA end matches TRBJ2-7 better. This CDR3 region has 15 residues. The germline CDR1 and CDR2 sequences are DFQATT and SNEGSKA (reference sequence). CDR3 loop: CSARGGAGALGEQYF. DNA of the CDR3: TGCAGTGCTAGAGGTGGGGCGGGGGCATTAGGCGAGCAGTACTTC.

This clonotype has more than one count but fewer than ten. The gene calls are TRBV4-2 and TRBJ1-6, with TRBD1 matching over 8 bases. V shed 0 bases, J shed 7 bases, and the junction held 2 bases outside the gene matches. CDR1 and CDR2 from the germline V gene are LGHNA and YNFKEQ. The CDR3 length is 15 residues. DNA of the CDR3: TGTGCCAGCAGCCAAGAAACAGGGGGAAATTCACCCCTCCACTTT. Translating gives CASSQETGGNSPLHF.

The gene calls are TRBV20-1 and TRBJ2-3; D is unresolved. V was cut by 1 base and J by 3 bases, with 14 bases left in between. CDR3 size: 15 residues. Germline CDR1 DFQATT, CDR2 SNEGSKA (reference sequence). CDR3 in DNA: TGCAGTGCTAGAGTTTTCCTGGGCAGGACAGATACGCAGTATTTT. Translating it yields CSARVFLGRTDTQYF.

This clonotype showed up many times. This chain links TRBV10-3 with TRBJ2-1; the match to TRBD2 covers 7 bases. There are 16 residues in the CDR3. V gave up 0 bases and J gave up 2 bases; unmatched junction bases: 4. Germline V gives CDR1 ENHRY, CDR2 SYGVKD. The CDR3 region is CAISESSGGTYNEQFF. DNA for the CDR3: TGTGCCATCAGTGAGTCGTCCGGGGGGACCTACAATGAGCAGTTCTTC.

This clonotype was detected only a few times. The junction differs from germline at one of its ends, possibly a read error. The CDR3 loop is CASSRLLGGDTQYF. The CDR3 DNA is TGTGCTAGCAGCCGTTTACTGGGGGGGGATACGCAGTATTTT. The chain is built from TRBV7-7 and TRBJ2-3, with 7 bases matching TRBD2. CDR1 is SSHAT and CDR2 is FNYEAQ in the germline V gene (reference sequence). The CDR3 extends over 14 amino acids.

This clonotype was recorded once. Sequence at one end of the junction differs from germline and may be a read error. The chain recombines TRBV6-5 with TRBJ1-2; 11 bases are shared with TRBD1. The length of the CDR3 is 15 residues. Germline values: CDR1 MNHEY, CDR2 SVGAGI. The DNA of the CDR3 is TGTGCCAGCAGCCCTGGACAGGGGGCCCTCTATGGCCACACCTTC. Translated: CASSPGQGALYGHTF.

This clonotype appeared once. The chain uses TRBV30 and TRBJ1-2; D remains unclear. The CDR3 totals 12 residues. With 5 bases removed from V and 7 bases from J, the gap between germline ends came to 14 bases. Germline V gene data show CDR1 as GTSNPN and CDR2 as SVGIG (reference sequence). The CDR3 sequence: CAWSSGGFGYTF. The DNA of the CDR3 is TGTGCCTGGTCCTCGGGAGGTTTTGGCTACACCTTC.

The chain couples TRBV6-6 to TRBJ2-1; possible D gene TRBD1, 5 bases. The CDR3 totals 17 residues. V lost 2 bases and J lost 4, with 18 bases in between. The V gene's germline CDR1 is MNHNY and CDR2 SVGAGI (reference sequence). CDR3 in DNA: TGTGCCAGCAGTTACCAGGGTAAGGACGCCGAATACAATGAGCAGTTCTTC. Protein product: CASSYQGKDAEYNEQFF.

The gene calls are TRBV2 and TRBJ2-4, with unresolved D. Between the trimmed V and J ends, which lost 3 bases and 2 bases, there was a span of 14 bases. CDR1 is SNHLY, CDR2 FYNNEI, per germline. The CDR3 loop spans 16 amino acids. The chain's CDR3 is CASSEALTETKNIQYF. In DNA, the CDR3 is TGTGCCAGCAGTGAGGCTCTTACCGAAACCAAAAACATTCAGTACTTC.

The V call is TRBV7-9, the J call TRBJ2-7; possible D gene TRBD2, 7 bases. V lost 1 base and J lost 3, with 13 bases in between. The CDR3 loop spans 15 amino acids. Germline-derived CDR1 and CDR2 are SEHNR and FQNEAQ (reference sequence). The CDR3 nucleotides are TGTGCCAGCAGCTTAGAGGGGGGAGGGGACTACGAGCAGTACTTC. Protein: CASSLEGGGDYEQYF. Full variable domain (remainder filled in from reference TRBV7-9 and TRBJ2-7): DTGVSQNPRHKITKRGQNVTFRCDPISEHNRLYWYRQTLGQGPEFLTYFQNEAQLEKSRLLSDRFSAERPKGSFSTLEIQRTEQGDSAMYLCASSLEGGGDYEQYFGPGTRLTVT.

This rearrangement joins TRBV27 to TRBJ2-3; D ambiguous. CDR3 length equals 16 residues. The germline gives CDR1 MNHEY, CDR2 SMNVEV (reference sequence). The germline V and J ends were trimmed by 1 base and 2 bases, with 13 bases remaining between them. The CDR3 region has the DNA TGTGCCAGCAGTTTATTCCCCCCCCTAAACACAGATACGCAGTATTTT. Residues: CASSLFPPLNTDTQYF.

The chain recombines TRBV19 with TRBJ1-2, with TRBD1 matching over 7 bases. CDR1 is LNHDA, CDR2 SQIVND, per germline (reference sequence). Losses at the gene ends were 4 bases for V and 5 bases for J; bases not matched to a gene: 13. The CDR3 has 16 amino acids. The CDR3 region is CASSTPTRTGLYGYTF. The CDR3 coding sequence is TGTGCCAGTAGTACCCCTACTCGGACAGGCTTGTATGGCTACACCTTC.

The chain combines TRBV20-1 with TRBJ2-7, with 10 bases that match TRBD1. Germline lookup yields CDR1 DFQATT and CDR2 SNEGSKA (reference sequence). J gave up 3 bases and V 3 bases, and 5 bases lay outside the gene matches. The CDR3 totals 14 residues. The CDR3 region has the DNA TGCAGTGCTAGCGGGGACAGGGGTTTCTACGAGCAGTACTTC. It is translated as CSASGDRGFYEQYF.

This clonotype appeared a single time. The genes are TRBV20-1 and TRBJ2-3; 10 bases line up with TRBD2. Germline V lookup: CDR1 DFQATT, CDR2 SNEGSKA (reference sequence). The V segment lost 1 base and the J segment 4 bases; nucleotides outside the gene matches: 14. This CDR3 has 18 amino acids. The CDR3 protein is CSARALIGNSGGSDTQYF. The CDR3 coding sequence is TGCAGTGCTAGAGCCCTCATCGGTAATAGCGGGGGGTCAGATACGCAGTATTTT.

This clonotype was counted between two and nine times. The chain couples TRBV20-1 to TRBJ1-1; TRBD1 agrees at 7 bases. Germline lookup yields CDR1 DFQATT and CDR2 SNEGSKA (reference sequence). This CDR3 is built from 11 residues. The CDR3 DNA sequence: TGCAGCGGGGGACAGAGACTTGAAGCTTTCTTT. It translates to CSGGQRLEAFF.

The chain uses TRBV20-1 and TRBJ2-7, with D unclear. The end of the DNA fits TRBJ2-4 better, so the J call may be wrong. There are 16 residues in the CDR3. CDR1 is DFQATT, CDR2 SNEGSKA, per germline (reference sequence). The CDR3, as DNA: TGCAGTGCTAGAGATCTCTTAGGAGTTAGAAGTGACATTCAGTACTTC. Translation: CSARDLLGVRSDIQYF.

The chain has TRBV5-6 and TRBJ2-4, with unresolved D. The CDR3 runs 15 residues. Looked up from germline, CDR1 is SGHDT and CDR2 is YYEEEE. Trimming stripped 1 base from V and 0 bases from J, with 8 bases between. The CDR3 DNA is TGTGCCAGCAGCTTGCAAGGGATAGCCAAAAACATTCAGTACTTC. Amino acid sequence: CASSLQGIAKNIQYF.

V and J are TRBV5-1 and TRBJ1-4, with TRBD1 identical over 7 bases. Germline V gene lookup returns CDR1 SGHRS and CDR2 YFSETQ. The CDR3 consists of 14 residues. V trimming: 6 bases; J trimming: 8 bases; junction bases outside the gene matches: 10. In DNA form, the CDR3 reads TGCGCCAGCATGGGAGGGGGCCTTGGAGAAAAACTGTTTTTT. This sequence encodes CASMGGGLGEKLFF.

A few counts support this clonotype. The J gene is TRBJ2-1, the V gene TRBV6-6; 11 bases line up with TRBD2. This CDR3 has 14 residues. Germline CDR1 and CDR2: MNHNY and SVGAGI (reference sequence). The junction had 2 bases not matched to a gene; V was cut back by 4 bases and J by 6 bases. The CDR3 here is CASSSGTSGNEQFF. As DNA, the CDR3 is TGTGCCAGCAGTTCAGGGACTAGCGGCAATGAGCAGTTCTTC.

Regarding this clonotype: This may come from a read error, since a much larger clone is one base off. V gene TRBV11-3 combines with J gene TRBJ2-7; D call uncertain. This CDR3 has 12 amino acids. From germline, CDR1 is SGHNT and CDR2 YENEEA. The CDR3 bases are TGTACCAGCAGCCGCTACAGCTACGAGCAGTACTTC. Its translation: CTSSRYSYEQYF.

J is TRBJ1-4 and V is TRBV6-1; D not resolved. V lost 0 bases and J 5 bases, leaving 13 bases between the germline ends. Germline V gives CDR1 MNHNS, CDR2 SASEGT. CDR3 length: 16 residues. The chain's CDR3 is CASSEALPLGNEKLFF. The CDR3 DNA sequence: TGTGCCAGCAGTGAAGCGCTTCCCCTCGGGAATGAAAAACTGTTTTTT.

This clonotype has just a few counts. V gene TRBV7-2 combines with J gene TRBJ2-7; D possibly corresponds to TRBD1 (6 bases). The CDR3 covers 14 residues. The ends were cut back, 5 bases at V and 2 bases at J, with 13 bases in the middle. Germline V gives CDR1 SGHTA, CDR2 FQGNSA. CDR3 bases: TGTGCCAGCAGCCGTTCCCAGGGGCCCTACGAGCAGTACTTC. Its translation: CASSRSQGPYEQYF.